The T cell receptor beta chain under discussion was sequenced for a study of T cells in Graves' hyperthyroidism and ophthalmopathy. Amplification targeted TCR beta CDR3 regions from RNA transcripts. During a first-round RT-PCR of the TCR CDR3, the HTBI primer set was used. TCRdb reprocessed the multiplex PCR reads via MiXCR and lists one record per CDR3 protein. The table shows around 620,000 distinct CDR3 sequences, with roughly 17% occurring only once. Germline trimming cut 1 base from V and 8 bases from J; bases unmatched to any gene: 25. The CDR3 totals 21 residues. CDR1 and CDR2 (germline): MNHGY, SVAAGI.

The chain carries TRBV6-9 and TRBJ1-1; 10 nucleotides align to TRBD1. This TCR came from a woman in her 30s with Graves' hyperthyroidism. Sequencing input: blood. The CDR3 DNA is TGTGCCAGCAGTTATTTCCAGATGACCGGGACAGGGGCCGCGGGATTGGGCGAAGCTTTCTTT. Translated: CASSYFQMTGTGAAGLGEAFF.